This T cell receptor beta chain was documented in a study of long-term antiretroviral therapy in people with HIV. Study information: When the earliest samples were collected, ART was typically delayed until CD4 counts fell.

The CDR3 runs to 14 residues. V lost 5 bases to trimming and J lost 2 bases, with 13 bases between them. CDR1 and CDR2 from the germline V gene are SGDLS and YYNGEE. A v3.0 immunoSEQ assay was performed at survey level. TCRdb keeps only in-frame clones here, not all; method: immunoSEQ multiplex PCR. Of roughly 23,000 clones listed, 80% to 90% were seen once; the top ten hold about 20%. The chain employs TRBV9 and TRBJ1-2, with a weak D call TRBD1 (6 bases). The specimen comprised unsorted PBMCs, sampled 0.1 years before starting antiretroviral therapy. This sequence originates from a man aged 18 to 30 with HIV. The CDR3 is CASRATGQNYGYTF. CDR3 coding DNA: TGTGCCAGCAGGGCTACGGGACAAAACTATGGCTACACCTTC.